Following are 13 T cell receptor beta chains from one sample sequenced in a study of OX40 agonist ivuxolimab in advanced cancers. The method was immunoSEQ multiplex PCR; TCRdb's version includes in-frame clones alone and lacks a portion of them. Of 25,000 to 35,000 clones in the sample, approximately 86% were seen once. Sample: CD4+ or CD8+ T cells sorted from blood, taken in a trial of the OX40 agonist ivuxolimab. The receptor source for this set is an adult with an advanced solid tumor such as melanoma, head and neck, liver or kidney cancer.

The chain has TRBV27 and TRBJ2-7; a weak D match, TRBD1 (5 bases). Trimming left V 2 bases short and J 2 bases short, with 10 bases between. The germline V gene encodes CDR1 MNHEY and CDR2 SMNVEV (reference sequence). There are 14 residues in the CDR3. Here the CDR3 reads CASSLRGRTYEQYF. In DNA form, the CDR3 reads TGTGCCAGCAGTTTAAGGGGCAGAACCTACGAGCAGTACTTC.

This chain uses TRBV27 with TRBJ2-7; D unclear. Trimming took 3 bases from V and 1 from J, leaving 10 bases between them. CDR1 and CDR2 from the germline V gene are MNHEY and SMNVEV (reference sequence). The CDR3 contains 14 residues. Written as DNA, the CDR3 is TGTGCCAGCAGTTTCCGGCAGAATTCCTACGAGCAGTACTTC. Its translation: CASSFRQNSYEQYF.

This sequence joins TRBV2 and TRBJ2-1; D may be TRBD1 or TRBD2 (6 bases each). The germline gives CDR1 SNHLY, CDR2 FYNNEI. The CDR3 is made up of 15 amino acids. The V and J ends lost 3 bases and 2 bases respectively, with 11 bases between them. The CDR3 coding sequence is TGTGCCAGCAGTGATAAACGGGGGCCCTACAATGAGCAGTTCTTC. This encodes CASSDKRGPYNEQFF.

As DNA, the CDR3 is TGTGCCAGCAGAGAACTAGTACCCTACAATGAGCAGTTCTTC. This translates into CASRELVPYNEQFF. J is TRBJ2-1 and V is TRBV6-5, with a tentative D call TRBD2 (5 bases). Germline CDR1 and CDR2: MNHEY and SVGAGI. CDR3 length equals 14 residues. V lost 6 bases and J 2 bases, leaving 11 bases between the germline ends.

As regards this clone: Different DNA sequences within this sample yield the same CDR3. This rearrangement joins TRBV27 to TRBJ2-7; 8 bases match TRBD1. The V gene end was trimmed by 5 bases and the J gene end by 3 bases; junction bases not matched to a gene: 6. The CDR3 extends over 14 amino acids. The germline CDR1 and CDR2 sequences are MNHEY and SMNVEV (reference sequence). The CDR3 DNA reads TGTGCCAGCAGTCCGGACAGGGAGGTCTACGAGCAGTACTTC. It translates to CASSPDREVYEQYF.

The rearrangement links TRBV28 to TRBJ2-5; tentative D call: TRBD2 (5 bases). This CDR3 is built from 15 residues. V lost 2 bases, J lost 4 bases, and 14 bases lay in between. Germline CDR1 MDHEN, CDR2 SYDVKM. DNA for the CDR3: TGTGCCAGCAGTTTACTGGGAGACCTTCCAGAGACCCAGTACTTC. Its protein product is CASSLLGDLPETQYF.

This clone occurred once. The J gene is TRBJ1-1, the V gene TRBV5-1; D gene uncertain. Germline V gene sequence: CDR1 SGHRS, CDR2 YFSETQ. V lost 4 bases and J lost 2, with 15 bases in between. This CDR3 spans 15 amino acids. CDR3 in DNA: TGCGCCAGCAGCCAAGCCCCAGATTTAAACACTGAAGCTTTCTTT. Its translation: CASSQAPDLNTEAFF.

The genes are TRBV5-1 and TRBJ1-2; 10 nucleotides line up with TRBD1. The V and J ends lost 0 bases and 3 bases, in that order; junction bases with no gene match: 2. CDR1 is SGHRS, CDR2 YFSETQ, per germline. The CDR3 covers 15 residues. The CDR3 reads CASSLGDRGDYGYTF. As DNA, the CDR3 is TGCGCCAGCAGCTTGGGGGACAGGGGAGACTATGGCTACACCTTC.

This clone was detected only once. The chain employs TRBV6-5 and TRBJ2-7; perhaps TRBD2 as D (5 bases). From germline, CDR1 is MNHEY and CDR2 SVGAGI. This CDR3 contains 15 residues. The V gene lost 1 base and the J gene lost 6 bases, with 16 bases spanning the gap. The CDR3, as DNA: TGTGCCAGCAGTTACTTGGAACACCCGGGGAGCGAGCAGTACTTC. It codes for CASSYLEHPGSEQYF.

CDR3 nucleotides: TGCAGCGTTAACGGGGGGGCCTTGATGGACAATGAGCAGTTCTTC. Amino acids: CSVNGGALMDNEQFF. The chain couples TRBV29-1 to TRBJ2-1, with TRBD2 matching 8 bases. This CDR3 spans 15 amino acids. Germline CDR1 SQVTM, CDR2 ANQGSEA. Germline trimming cut 5 bases from V and 5 bases from J; bases unmatched to any gene: 11.

V and J are TRBV25-1 and TRBJ2-7; D gene ambiguous. This CDR3 has 13 amino acids. The V and J ends lost 0 bases and 5 bases respectively, with 8 bases between them. Germline V gene sequence: CDR1 MGHDK, CDR2 SYGVNS. The CDR3 DNA is TGTGCCAGCAGTGAATATTTAGGGAACGAGCAGTACTTC. Protein product: CASSEYLGNEQYF.

The gene calls are TRBV7-9 and TRBJ2-3, with TRBD2 matching over 7 bases. V lost 5 bases to trimming and J lost 3 bases; unmatched junction nucleotides: 5. The CDR3 has 14 amino acids. Germline CDR1 reads SEHNR; CDR2 reads FQNEAQ (reference sequence). The CDR3 is CASSLGLGTDTQYF. CDR3 DNA: TGTGCCAGCAGCCTCGGACTAGGGACAGATACGCAGTATTTT.

This chain links TRBV5-5 with TRBJ2-5; D may be TRBD1 (5 bases). Germline-derived CDR1 and CDR2 are SGHKS and YYEKEE (reference sequence). CDR3 length: 16 residues. Deletions cut 5 bases from V and 2 bases from J, with 19 bases between. The CDR3 nucleotides are TGTGCCAGCAGTTCAAGCCTAAGGACAAGACAAGAGACCCAGTACTTC. Translated, it gives CASSSSLRTRQETQYF.